This T cell receptor (beta chain) was profiled in a study of control samples from healthy donors and cancer patients. Sequencing used immunoSEQ multiplex PCR; TCRdb keeps in-frame clones, though not all of them. The sample has around 90,000 clones; around nine tenths are singletons. The sample consisted of blood. This clonotype originated in a man between 25 and 39 years old in good health.

The CDR3 here is CASSQYRGPSYNEQFF. For the CDR3, the DNA is TGCGCCAGCAGTCAATATAGGGGACCTTCCTACAATGAGCAGTTCTTC. This chain uses TRBV23-1 with TRBJ2-1, with D possibly being TRBD1 or TRBD2 (5 bases each). TRBV23-1 is an ORF for which the function is uncertain. The CDR3 has 16 amino acids. Trimming removed 1 base from V and 1 base from J, with 11 bases in between.